These 4 T cell receptor beta chains originate from one sample sequenced in a study of cytomegalovirus exposure and HLA in healthy donors. Here immunoSEQ multiplex PCR was the method, and the copy in TCRdb shows in-frame clones only, minus some. The sample shows 90,000 to 150,000 clones, approximately 90% of them seen only once. Sequenced: PBMCs. These receptor sequences come from a young woman in good health and CMV-seropositive.

The rearrangement links TRBV2 to TRBJ2-1; a weak D match, TRBD1 (5 bases). CDR1 and CDR2 (germline): SNHLY, FYNNEI. There are 14 residues in the CDR3. V was clipped by 6 bases and J by 3 bases, with 12 bases between them. The CDR3 sequence is CASSLQALYNEQFF. CDR3 DNA sequence: TGTGCCAGCAGCCTACAGGCCCTCTACAATGAGCAGTTCTTC.

The rearrangement joins TRBV5-1 to TRBJ2-7; perhaps TRBD1 as D (5 bases). The CDR3 is 16 residues long. V was cut by 4 bases and J by 2 bases, with 19 bases left in between. From germline, CDR1 is SGHRS and CDR2 YFSETQ. CDR3 nucleotides: TGCGCCAGCAGCGACATCACAGGCGTAATGCCCTACGAGCAGTACTTC. It translates to CASSDITGVMPYEQYF.

The gene calls are TRBV6-5 and TRBJ1-3, with a weak D call TRBD1 (6 bases). Germline V lookup: CDR1 MNHEY, CDR2 SVGAGI. CDR3 size: 15 residues. Trimming left V 6 bases short and J 0 bases short, with 12 bases between. CDR3 nucleotide sequence: TGTGCCAGCAGCCAGACAGGAGCCTCTGGAAACACCATATATTTT. Protein sequence: CASSQTGASGNTIYF.

The chain has TRBV30 and TRBJ2-7; D possibly corresponds to TRBD1 (5 bases). Germline V lookup: CDR1 GTSNPN, CDR2 SVGIG (reference sequence). The CDR3 runs 15 residues. The germline V and J ends were trimmed by 0 bases and 4 bases, with 16 bases remaining between them. The CDR3 sequence is CAWSVLGQGRYEQYF. The CDR3 DNA sequence: TGTGCCTGGAGTGTATTGGGGCAGGGCCGGTACGAGCAGTACTTC.